This T cell receptor (beta chain) comes out of a study of cytomegalovirus exposure and HLA in healthy donors. The wider study: In a later analysis, the roughly 120 validation repertoires were reported to have used the same platform as the roughly 600 first-cohort repertoires.

Clones were read by immunoSEQ multiplex PCR, and TCRdb kept only the in-frame ones, dropping some. This sample has some 100,000 clones, with 75% to 90% found just once. The length of the CDR3 is 14 residues. CDR1 is WSHSY, CDR2 SAAADI, per germline. V gave up 4 bases and J gave up 3 bases, with 11 bases separating them. This TCR came from a man aged 18 to 30 in good health and CMV-seropositive. Sequenced input: PBMCs. This chain connects TRBV10-2 to TRBJ2-3, with D perhaps matching TRBD2 (5 bases). The CDR3 sequence is CASSGLALTDTQYF. DNA of the CDR3: TGCGCCAGCAGTGGTCTAGCTTTGACAGATACGCAGTATTTT.